The 17 T cell receptor beta chains given below trace back to one sample, sequenced in a study of blood T cells in healthy people across ages. A sample-barcoded 5' primer and a J-beta primer mix were used in a second PCR of roughly 6 to 11 cycles. TCRdb fed the 5' RACE reads into MiXCR, producing one record per CDR3 protein. Seen here are hundreds of thousands of distinct CDR3 sequences, about 61% observed once, and the top ten hold about 26%. The material sequenced was blood. Receptors were obtained from a middle-aged man in good health.

The chain combines TRBV12-5 with TRBJ2-7, with D unresolved. This CDR3 contains 12 residues. Per germline, CDR1 LGHNT and CDR2 FRNRAP. V was pared by 1 base and J by 0 bases, with 1 base between. Here the CDR3 reads CASGLDSYEQYF. In nucleotides, the CDR3 is TGTGCTAGTGGTTTGGACTCCTACGAGCAGTACTTC.

This clonotype was found a few times. The V and J genes are TRBV20-1 and TRBJ2-7; TRBD1 agrees at 7 bases. V was clipped by 1 base and J by 4 bases; unmatched bases: 1. Germline V CDR1 and CDR2: DFQATT, SNEGSKA (reference sequence). CDR3 size: 12 residues. Written as DNA, the CDR3 is TGCAGTGCTAGAGTACAGGGGTACGAGCAGTACTTC. Translated: CSARVQGYEQYF.

This clonotype has more than one count but fewer than ten. The chain combines TRBV9 with TRBJ2-6, with a tentative D call TRBD1 (6 bases). Trimming removed 2 bases at V and 0 bases at J, with 15 bases between. Germline CDR1 reads SGDLS; CDR2 reads YYNGEE. The length of the CDR3 is 18 residues. The CDR3 region has the DNA TGTGCCAGCAGCGTGTACGGACAGACAAGCTCTGGGGCCAACGTCCTGACTTTC. Amino acids: CASSVYGQTSSGANVLTF.

This clonotype appeared a few times. The genes are TRBV2 and TRBJ2-5; D is undetermined. Matching the DNA end better, TRBJ2-7 makes the J call doubtful. Germline V gene data show CDR1 as SNHLY and CDR2 as FYNNEI. The CDR3 totals 13 residues. The CDR3 here is CASSETRTYEQYF. The CDR3 region has the DNA TGTGCCAGCAGCGAGACTCGTACCTACGAGCAGTACTTC.

The CDR3 here is CASSKGTAVNEQFF. DNA of the CDR3: TGTGCCAGCAGCAAGGGGACAGCCGTTAATGAGCAGTTCTTC. This chain links TRBV21-1 with TRBJ2-1; TRBD1 is the table's D call and was not checked against the DNA. TRBV21-1 is marked as a pseudogene. The CDR3 runs 14 residues.

The genes are TRBV4-2 and TRBJ1-5; TRBD1 matches 12 bases. Per the germline V gene, CDR1 is LGHNA and CDR2 is YNFKEQ. After removal of 1 base from V and 6 bases from J, the junction contained 4 bases not matched to a gene. This CDR3 region has 16 residues. The CDR3 DNA is TGTGCCAGCAGCCAAGTCAGGGACAGGGGGCCTCAGCCCCAGCATTTT. Protein sequence: CASSQVRDRGPQPQHF.

This chain joins TRBV20-1 and TRBJ2-4; 7 bases fit TRBD1. This CDR3 comprises 15 residues. V lost 2 bases to trimming and J lost 7 bases; unmatched junction nucleotides: 11. Germline CDR1 reads DFQATT; CDR2 reads SNEGSKA (reference sequence). CDR3: CSARMTGPSSNIQYF. CDR3 sequence (DNA): TGCAGTGCTAGAATGACAGGGCCTAGTTCGAACATTCAGTACTTC.

V gene TRBV6-2 or TRBV6-3 combines with J gene TRBJ1-2, with TRBD1 matching 8 bases. Germline assignment: CDR1 MNHEY and CDR2 SVGEGT. The J segment lost 4 bases and the V segment lost 2 bases, leaving 9 bases of the junction unmatched. The CDR3 sequence is 16 residues long. As DNA, the CDR3 is TGTGCCAGCAGTTACACGGGACAGGCAGTTCCCTATGGCTACACCTTC. Its protein product is CASSYTGQAVPYGYTF.

This clonotype was recorded a few times. The chain carries TRBV9 and TRBJ2-1; a possible D gene is TRBD1 (6 bases). The CDR3 has 12 residues. The ends were cut back, 3 bases at V and 10 bases at J, with 11 bases in the middle. Germline V gene data show CDR1 as SGDLS and CDR2 as YYNGEE. CDR3 loop: CASSGSGTEQFF. The DNA for the CDR3 is TGTGCCAGCAGCGGATCCGGGACAGAGCAGTTCTTC.

The chain combines TRBV5-5 with TRBJ2-7; D not resolved. The J call is doubtful: the DNA matches TRBJ2-5 better. CDR3 length: 15 amino acids. Per germline, CDR1 SGHKS and CDR2 YYEKEE (reference sequence). The CDR3 region has the DNA TGTGCCAGCAGCTATATGGCCCAACCACCGTTGACCCAGTACTTC. This sequence encodes CASSYMAQPPLTQYF.

A single count supports this clonotype. Its ends do not fully match the called genes, so a read error is possible. The V call is TRBV12-3 or TRBV12-4, the J call TRBJ2-3, with D perhaps TRBD1 or TRBD2 (5 bases each). This CDR3 comprises 14 residues. The CDR3 loop is CASSLSGSTGTQYF. The CDR3 DNA sequence: TGTGCCAGCAGCCTGTCAGGGAGCACAGGTACGCAGTATTTT.

The chain employs TRBV20-1 and TRBJ2-5; a possible D gene is TRBD1 (6 bases). The CDR3 runs to 12 residues. Per germline, CDR1 DFQATT and CDR2 SNEGSKA (reference sequence). The V and J ends lost 7 bases and 4 bases respectively, with 13 bases between them. The CDR3 region is CSVRGSGETQYF. The CDR3 DNA reads as TGCAGTGTGAGGGGGAGTGGAGAGACCCAGTACTTC.

This clonotype showed up just a few times. This chain connects TRBV5-1 to TRBJ2-5; 10 bases fit TRBD2. Germline CDR1 reads SGHRS; CDR2 reads YFSETQ. This CDR3 is built from 13 residues. Losses at the gene ends were 4 bases for V and 5 bases for J; bases not matched to a gene: 2. The chain's CDR3 is CASSILAGETQYF. The CDR3 DNA reads as TGCGCCAGCAGCATACTAGCGGGGGAGACCCAGTACTTC.

This chain uses TRBV3-1 with TRBJ1-5, with 7 bases aligning to TRBD1. The CDR3 loop spans 17 amino acids. Germline V gene lookup returns CDR1 LGHDT and CDR2 YNNKEL (reference sequence). Trimming took 2 bases from V and 2 from J; bases not matched to a gene: 9. CDR3 sequence: CASSQQTGSGGNQPQHF. The CDR3 DNA sequence: TGTGCCAGCAGCCAACAGACAGGGTCGGGGGGCAATCAGCCCCAGCATTTT.

The V and J genes are TRBV5-1 and TRBJ2-1; 10 positions match TRBD2. The CDR3 is 14 residues long. CDR1 is SGHRS and CDR2 is YFSETQ in the germline V gene. Trimming cost V 1 base and J 6 bases; bases outside gene matches: 1. CDR3 nucleotide sequence: TGCGCCAGCAGCTTGAGGACTAGCGGCAATGAGCAGTTCTTC. The encoded protein is CASSLRTSGNEQFF.

The sample holds one count of this clonotype. This sequence joins TRBV28 and TRBJ2-7, with 9 positions matching TRBD1. The end of the DNA is better explained by TRBJ2-5, so the J call may be wrong. The CDR3 length is 16 residues. From germline, CDR1 is MDHEN and CDR2 SYDVKM. In DNA form, the CDR3 reads TGTGCCAGCAGTTCCATCCGGGACAGGGAGGCGGAGACCCAGTACTTC. Encoded protein: CASSSIRDREAETQYF.

The rearrangement joins TRBV28 to TRBJ1-2; D possibly corresponds to TRBD1 (6 bases). This CDR3 comprises 14 residues. V dropped 5 bases and J dropped 6 bases, with 16 bases sitting between them. CDR1 is MDHEN, CDR2 SYDVKM, per germline. The CDR3 spells CASSPNRGADGYTF. In DNA form, the CDR3 reads TGTGCCAGCAGTCCCAACCGGGGGGCGGATGGCTACACCTTC.